This T cell receptor (beta chain) was identified in a study of blood T cell repertoires in COVID-19. The CDR3 sequence is 14 residues long. Trimming pared 2 bases from V and 5 bases from J, leaving 10 bases between. CDR1 is SGHNT, CDR2 YYREEE, per germline (reference sequence). This clone appeared a few times. Measured with immunoSEQ multiplex PCR; TCRdb has only the in-frame clones, and not every one. The sample consists of 55,000 to 80,000 clones, 70% to 85% of them appearing once. This sequence originates from a woman aged 65 to 85 with acute or convalescent COVID-19. Sequencing input: peripheral blood. The chain joins TRBV5-4 to TRBJ1-4, with D uncertain. The CDR3: CASSFYGVNEKLFF. The CDR3, as DNA: TGTGCCAGCAGCTTCTACGGGGTAAATGAAAAACTGTTTTTT.